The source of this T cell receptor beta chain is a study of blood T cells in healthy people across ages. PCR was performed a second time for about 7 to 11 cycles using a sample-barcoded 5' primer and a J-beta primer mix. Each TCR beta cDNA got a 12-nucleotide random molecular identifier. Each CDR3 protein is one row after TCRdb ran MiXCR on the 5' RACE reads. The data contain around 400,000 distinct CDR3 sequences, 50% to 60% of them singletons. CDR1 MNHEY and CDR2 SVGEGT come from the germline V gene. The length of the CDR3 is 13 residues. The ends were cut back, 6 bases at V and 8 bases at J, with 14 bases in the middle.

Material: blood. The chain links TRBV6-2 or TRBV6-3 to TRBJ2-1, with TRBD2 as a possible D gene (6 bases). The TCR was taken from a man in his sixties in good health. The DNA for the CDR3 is TGTGCCAGCAGGGTACCTGGAGGGGATGAGCAGTTCTTC. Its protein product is CASRVPGGDEQFF.